A selection of T cell receptor beta chains follows, all from one sample in a study of OX40 agonist ivuxolimab in advanced cancers. Profiling relied on immunoSEQ multiplex PCR, and the TCRdb table lists in-frame clones only, not all of them. The sample has some 60,000 clones; around 87% are singletons. Sample: CD4+ or CD8+ T cells sorted from blood, taken in a trial of the OX40 agonist ivuxolimab. The receptors originated from an adult with an advanced solid tumor such as melanoma, head and neck, liver or kidney cancer. CDR3s include the opening cysteine and the closing phenylalanine or tryptophan.

14	TRBV7-9	TRBJ2-5	CASSLGQGVETQYF
18	TRBV19	TRBJ1-5	CASSSRDRLKQSNQPQHF
13	TRBV6-6	TRBJ2-5	CASRRLAGETQYF
15	TRBV6-1	TRBJ2-1	CATTSGGLGYNEQFF
13	TRBV6-1	TRBJ2-7	CASSEARRGEQYF
12	TRBV6-6	TRBJ2-7	CASSYGGTEQYF
13	TRBV4-3	TRBJ2-1	CASSRLLAVEQFF
16	TRBV7-9	TRBJ2-1	CASSLGAGNPHNEQFF
13	TRBV7-2	TRBJ2-5	CASGRQIQETQYF
14	TRBV16	TRBJ1-3	CASSQSRAGNTIYF
12	TRBV2	TRBJ1-5	CASSEGNQPQHF
15	TRBV28	TRBJ1-2	CASRIRHIINYGYTF
18	TRBV30	TRBJ2-1	CAWSQLAGARLKPSEQFF
16	TRBV4-2	TRBJ1-4	CASSQDTTGGQKKLFF
15	TRBV5-5	TRBJ2-1	CASRRDSGRRGEQFF
15	TRBV29-1	TRBJ2-7	CSVANRLTGIYEQYF
15	TRBV7-2	TRBJ1-1	CASSFRQTTNTEAFF
13	TRBV7-7	TRBJ2-1	CASSLLAGGEQFF
15	TRBV30	TRBJ2-6	CAWAQGNSGANVLTF
14	TRBV5-6	TRBJ2-2	CASSLVMGTGELFF
18	TRBV5-8	TRBJ1-3	CASSLGGEGRVKRNTIYF
13	TRBV11-2	TRBJ2-7	CASNRDRAYEQYF
13	TRBV30	TRBJ1-5	CAWSKQEDQPQHF
14	TRBV9	TRBJ2-3	CASSVQGSTDTQYF
15	TRBV11-2	TRBJ2-1	CASSPRTGVQGEQFF
14	TRBV5-1	TRBJ2-3	CASSLGTGADTQYF
11	TRBV29-1	TRBJ1-1	CSVPSASQAFF
15	TRBV7-8	TRBJ1-1	CASSLREGANTEAFF
13	TRBV6-1	TRBJ2-7	CASSSGPSGEQYF
15	TRBV6-1	TRBJ1-5	CASSEQGGGNQPQHF
14	TRBV6-5	TRBJ1-1	CASSYSPGATEAFF
16	TRBV5-1	TRBJ2-7	CASSLDTAKTFYEQYF
13	TRBV5-1	NA	CASSTGQTYEQYF
18	TRBV11-2	TRBJ2-3	CASSSTSLALPSTDTQYF
12	TRBV9	TRBJ1-1	CASGRGTTEAFF
13	TRBV7-9	TRBJ1-2	CASSSEWTYGYTF
13	TRBV7-6	TRBJ1-1	CASSLTGNTEAFF
15	TRBV27	TRBJ1-6	CASSSGRGISSPLHF
15	TRBV30	TRBJ1-1	CAWSKGTSWTTEAFF
16	TRBV15	TRBJ2-1	CATSRAPLASVNEQFF
14	TRBV18	TRBJ2-3	CASSPIGQVDTQYF
14	TRBV11-2	TRBJ2-1	CASSLSGPYNEQFF
15	TRBV7-8	TRBJ2-1	CASSLDRGRYNEQFF
17	TRBV5-1	TRBJ2-2	CASSRRTSGSNTGELFF
14	TRBV28	TRBJ1-2	CASRPDGGVYGYTF
13	TRBV5-6	TRBJ1-2	CASSFTALWGYTF
12	TRBV28	TRBJ1-2	CASSGGGVGYTF
13	TRBV10-1	TRBJ2-2	CASSRTATGELFF
15	TRBV5-4	TRBJ2-1	CASSLVGASYNEQFF
16	TRBV19	TRBJ2-1	CASSIDRGVSYNEQFF
13	TRBV9	TRBJ1-1	CASSAPGQGTAFF
15	TRBV10-2	TRBJ1-3	CASGSDRLVGNTIYF
18	TRBV25-1	TRBJ2-6	CASSEWAQGTSGANVLTF
15	TRBV2	TRBJ2-7	CASSEGVTVTYEQYF
15	TRBV11-2	TRBJ2-7	CASSFAWTVSYEQYF
16	TRBV12-1	TRBJ2-1	CASSSDTLVSYNEQFF